The clone carrying this T cell receptor beta chain was seen more than once but under ten times. The data originate from a study of blood T cell repertoires in COVID-19. Looking at the study overall: Samples came from the United States, Italy and Spain, spanning acute and convalescent COVID-19. T cells, B-cell-depleted T cells, or PBMCs supplied cDNA or gDNA.

Per the original methods: Amplified reference gene primers provided the basis for estimating nucleated cell counts. Assay used: immunoSEQ multiplex PCR; TCRdb lists only in-frame clones, some missing. V, J and clone size reflect that table, while D and trimming were determined from the DNA. The data show around 220,000 clones, roughly 90% seen once. This CDR3 is built from 12 residues. Germline loops: CDR1 PRHDT, CDR2 FYEKMQ (reference sequence). V shed 6 bases, J shed 11 bases, and the junction held 8 bases outside the gene matches. The chain joins TRBV13 to TRBJ2-7, with 9 positions matching TRBD1. This sequence was found in a woman aged 35 to 49 who had recovered from COVID-19. The sample comprised peripheral blood. CDR3 region: CASSLRDREEYF. The CDR3 nucleotides are TGTGCCAGCAGTCTCCGGGACAGGGAAGAGTACTTC.